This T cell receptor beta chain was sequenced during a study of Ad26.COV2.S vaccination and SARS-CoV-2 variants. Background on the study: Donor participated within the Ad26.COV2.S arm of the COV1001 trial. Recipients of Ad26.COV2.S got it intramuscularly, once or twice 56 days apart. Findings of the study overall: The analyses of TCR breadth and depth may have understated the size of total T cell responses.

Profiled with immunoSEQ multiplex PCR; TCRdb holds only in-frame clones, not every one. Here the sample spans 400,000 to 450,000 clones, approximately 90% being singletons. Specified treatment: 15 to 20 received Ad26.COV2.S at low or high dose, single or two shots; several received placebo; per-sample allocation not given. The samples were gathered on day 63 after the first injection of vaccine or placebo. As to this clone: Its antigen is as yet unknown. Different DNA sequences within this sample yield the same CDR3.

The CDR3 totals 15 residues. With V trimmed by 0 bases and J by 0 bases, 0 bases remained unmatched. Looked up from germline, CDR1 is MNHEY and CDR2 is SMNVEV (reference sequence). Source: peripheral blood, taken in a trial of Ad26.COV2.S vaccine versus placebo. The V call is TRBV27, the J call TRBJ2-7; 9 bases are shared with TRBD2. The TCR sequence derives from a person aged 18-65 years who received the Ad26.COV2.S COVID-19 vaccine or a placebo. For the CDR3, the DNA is TGTGCCAGCAGTTTATCGACTAGCGGCTCCTACGAGCAGTACTTC. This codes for CASSLSTSGSYEQYF.